The 2 T cell receptor beta chains in this list originate from one sample, sequenced in a study of shared clonotypes between healthy human individuals. The data were produced by immunoSEQ multiplex PCR, yet TCRdb's version contains in-frame clones alone and is incomplete. Here the sample spans about 1,500,000 clones, over 95% being singletons. The specimen was naive CD4+ T cells sorted from blood. As for subset: CD45RA+ positively selected. The receptors stem from a young man in good health.

The chain is built from TRBV9 and TRBJ2-7; maybe TRBD1 (6 bases). The CDR3 totals 12 residues. Trimming left V 3 bases short and J 6 bases short, with 10 bases between. Germline V gene data show CDR1 as SGDLS and CDR2 as YYNGEE. The CDR3 region is CASSATGFEQYF. The CDR3 DNA sequence: TGTGCCAGCAGCGCAACAGGGTTCGAGCAGTACTTC.

V and J are TRBV5-4 and TRBJ1-2; D is unclear. This CDR3 has 15 residues. Trimming removed 2 bases from V and 4 bases from J, with 15 bases in between. CDR1 is SGHNT and CDR2 is YYREEE in the germline V gene (reference sequence). The CDR3, as DNA: TGTGCCAGCAGCTTTGCGAGTCATCAGACCTATGGCTACACCTTC. It is translated as CASSFASHQTYGYTF.